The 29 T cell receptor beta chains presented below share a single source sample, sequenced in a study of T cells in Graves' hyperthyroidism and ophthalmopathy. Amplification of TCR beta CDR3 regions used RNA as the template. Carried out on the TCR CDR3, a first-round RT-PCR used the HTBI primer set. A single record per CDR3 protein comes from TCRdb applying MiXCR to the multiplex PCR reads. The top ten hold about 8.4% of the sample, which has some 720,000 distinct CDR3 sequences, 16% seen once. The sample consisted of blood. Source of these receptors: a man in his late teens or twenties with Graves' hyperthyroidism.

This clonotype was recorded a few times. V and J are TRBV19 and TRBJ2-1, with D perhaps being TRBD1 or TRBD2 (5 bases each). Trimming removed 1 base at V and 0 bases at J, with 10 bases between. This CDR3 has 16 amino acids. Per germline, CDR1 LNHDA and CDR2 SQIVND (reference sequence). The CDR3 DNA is TGTGCCAGTAGTATAGGGGGGAAGAGCTCCTACAATGAGCAGTTCTTC. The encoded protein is CASSIGGKSSYNEQFF.

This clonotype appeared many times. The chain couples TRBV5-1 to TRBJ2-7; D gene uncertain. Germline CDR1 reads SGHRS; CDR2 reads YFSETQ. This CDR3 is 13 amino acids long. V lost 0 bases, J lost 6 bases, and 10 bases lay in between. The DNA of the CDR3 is TGCGCCAGCAGCTTGGGTCGAGAATCCGAGCAGTACTTC. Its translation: CASSLGRESEQYF.

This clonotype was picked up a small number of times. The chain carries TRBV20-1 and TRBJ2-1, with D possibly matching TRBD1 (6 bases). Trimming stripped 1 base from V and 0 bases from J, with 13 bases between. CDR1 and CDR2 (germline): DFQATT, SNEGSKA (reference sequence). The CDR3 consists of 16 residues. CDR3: CSARVIGGSSYNEQFF. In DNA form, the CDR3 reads TGCAGTGCTAGAGTGATAGGGGGAAGCTCCTACAATGAGCAGTTCTTC.

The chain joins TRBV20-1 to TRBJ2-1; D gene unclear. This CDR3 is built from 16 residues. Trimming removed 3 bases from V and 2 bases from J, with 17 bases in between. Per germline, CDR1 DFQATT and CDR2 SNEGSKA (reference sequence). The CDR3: CSARVIDVAPYNEQFF. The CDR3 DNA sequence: TGCAGTGCTAGGGTGATAGACGTCGCTCCCTACAATGAGCAGTTCTTC.

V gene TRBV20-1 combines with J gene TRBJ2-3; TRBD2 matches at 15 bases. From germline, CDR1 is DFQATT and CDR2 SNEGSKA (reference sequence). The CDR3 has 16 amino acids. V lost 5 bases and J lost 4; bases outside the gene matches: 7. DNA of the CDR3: TGCAGTGCTGACGGACTAGCGGGGGGGCGGGCAGATACGCAGTATTTT. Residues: CSADGLAGGRADTQYF.

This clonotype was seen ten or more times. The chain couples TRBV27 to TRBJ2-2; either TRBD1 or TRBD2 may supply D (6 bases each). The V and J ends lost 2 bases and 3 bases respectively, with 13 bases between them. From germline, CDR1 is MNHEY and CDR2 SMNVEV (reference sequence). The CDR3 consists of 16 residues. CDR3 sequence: CASSLRGVGDTGELFF. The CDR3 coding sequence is TGTGCCAGCAGTTTAAGGGGGGTCGGAGACACCGGGGAGCTGTTTTTT.

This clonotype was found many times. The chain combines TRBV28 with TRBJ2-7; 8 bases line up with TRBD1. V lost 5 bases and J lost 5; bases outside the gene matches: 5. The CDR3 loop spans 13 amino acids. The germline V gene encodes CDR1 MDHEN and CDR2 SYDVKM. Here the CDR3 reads CASSPTGVDEQYF. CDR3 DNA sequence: TGTGCCAGCAGTCCGACAGGGGTCGACGAGCAGTACTTC.

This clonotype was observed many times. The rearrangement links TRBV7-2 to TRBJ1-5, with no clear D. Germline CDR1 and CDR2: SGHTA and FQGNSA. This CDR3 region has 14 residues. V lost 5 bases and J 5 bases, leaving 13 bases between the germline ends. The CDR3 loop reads CASSRGLQDQPQHF. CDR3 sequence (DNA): TGTGCCAGCAGCCGAGGGCTCCAGGATCAGCCCCAGCATTTT. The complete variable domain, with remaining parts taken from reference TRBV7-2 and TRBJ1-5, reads GAGVSQSPSNKVTEKGKDVELRCDPISGHTALYWYRQSLGQGLEFLIYFQGNSAPDKSGLPSDRFSAERTGGSVSTLTIQRTQQEDSAVYLCASSRGLQDQPQHFGDGTRLSIL.

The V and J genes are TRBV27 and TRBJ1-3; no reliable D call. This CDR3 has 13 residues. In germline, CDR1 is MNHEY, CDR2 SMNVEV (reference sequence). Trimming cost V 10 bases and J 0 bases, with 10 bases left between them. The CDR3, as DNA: TGTGCCACCCGGCATAGCTCTGGAAACACCATATATTTT. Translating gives CATRHSSGNTIYF.

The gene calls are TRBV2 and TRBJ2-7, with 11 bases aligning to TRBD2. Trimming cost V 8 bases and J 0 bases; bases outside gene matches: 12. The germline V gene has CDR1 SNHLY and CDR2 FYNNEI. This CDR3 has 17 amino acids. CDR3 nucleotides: TGTGCCAGCGGGGGGGTCTTACTAGCGGGAGCCTCCTACGAGCAGTACTTC. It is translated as CASGGVLLAGASYEQYF.

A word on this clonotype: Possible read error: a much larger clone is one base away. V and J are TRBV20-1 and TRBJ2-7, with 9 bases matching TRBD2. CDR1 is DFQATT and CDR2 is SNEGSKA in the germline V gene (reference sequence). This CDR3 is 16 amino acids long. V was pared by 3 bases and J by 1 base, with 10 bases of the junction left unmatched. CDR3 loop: CSARDPRTSESYEQYF. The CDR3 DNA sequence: TGCAGTGCTAGGGATCCACGGACTAGCGAGTCCTACGAGCAGTACTTC.

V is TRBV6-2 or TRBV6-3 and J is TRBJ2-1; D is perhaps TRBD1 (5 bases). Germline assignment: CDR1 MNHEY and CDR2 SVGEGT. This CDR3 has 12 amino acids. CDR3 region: CASLGPYNEQFF. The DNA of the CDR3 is TGTGCGAGTCTGGGGCCCTACAATGAGCAGTTCTTC.

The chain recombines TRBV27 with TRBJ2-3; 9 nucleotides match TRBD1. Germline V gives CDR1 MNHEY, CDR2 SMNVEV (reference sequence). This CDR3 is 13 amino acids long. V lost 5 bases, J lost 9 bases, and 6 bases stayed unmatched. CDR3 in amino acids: CASSPGQGITQYF. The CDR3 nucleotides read TGTGCCAGCAGTCCCGGACAGGGGATAACGCAGTATTTT.

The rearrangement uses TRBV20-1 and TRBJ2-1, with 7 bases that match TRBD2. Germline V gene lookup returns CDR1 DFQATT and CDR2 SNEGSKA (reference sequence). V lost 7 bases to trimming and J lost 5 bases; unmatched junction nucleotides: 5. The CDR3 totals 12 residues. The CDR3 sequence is CSEGLGDNEQFF. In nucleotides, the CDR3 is TGCAGTGAAGGACTAGGAGACAATGAGCAGTTCTTC.

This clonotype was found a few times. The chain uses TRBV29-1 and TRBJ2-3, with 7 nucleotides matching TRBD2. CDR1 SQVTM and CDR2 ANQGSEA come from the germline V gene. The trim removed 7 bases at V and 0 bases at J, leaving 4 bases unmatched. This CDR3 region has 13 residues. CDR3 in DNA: TGCAGCGGGGGTAGCGGGAGCACAGATACGCAGTATTTT. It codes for CSGGSGSTDTQYF.

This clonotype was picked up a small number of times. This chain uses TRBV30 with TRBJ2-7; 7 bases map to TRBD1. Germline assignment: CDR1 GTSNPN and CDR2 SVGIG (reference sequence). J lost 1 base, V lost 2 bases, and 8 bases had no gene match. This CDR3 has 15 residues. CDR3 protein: CAWSRGLAFSYEQYF. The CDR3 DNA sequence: TGTGCCTGGAGTAGGGGGCTAGCCTTTTCCTACGAGCAGTACTTC.

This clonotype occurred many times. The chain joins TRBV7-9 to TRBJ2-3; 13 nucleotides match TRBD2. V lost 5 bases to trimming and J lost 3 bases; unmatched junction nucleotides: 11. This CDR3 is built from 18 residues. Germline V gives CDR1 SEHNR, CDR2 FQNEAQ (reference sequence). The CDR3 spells CASSPDPGLAGSTDTQYF. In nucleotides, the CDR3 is TGTGCCAGCAGCCCCGACCCGGGACTAGCGGGAAGTACAGATACGCAGTATTTT. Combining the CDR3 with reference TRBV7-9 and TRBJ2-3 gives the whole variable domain DTGVSQNPRHKITKRGQNVTFRCDPISEHNRLYWYRQTLGQGPEFLTYFQNEAQLEKSRLLSDRFSAERPKGSFSTLEIQRTEQGDSAMYLCASSPDPGLAGSTDTQYFGPGTRLTVL.

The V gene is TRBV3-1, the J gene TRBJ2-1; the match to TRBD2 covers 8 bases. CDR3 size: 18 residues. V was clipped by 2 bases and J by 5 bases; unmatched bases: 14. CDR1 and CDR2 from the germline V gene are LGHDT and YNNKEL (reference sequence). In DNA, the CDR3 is TGTGCCAGCAGCCAAAATAATTTGGGGGGACTAGAGCACAATGAGCAGTTCTTC. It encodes CASSQNNLGGLEHNEQFF.

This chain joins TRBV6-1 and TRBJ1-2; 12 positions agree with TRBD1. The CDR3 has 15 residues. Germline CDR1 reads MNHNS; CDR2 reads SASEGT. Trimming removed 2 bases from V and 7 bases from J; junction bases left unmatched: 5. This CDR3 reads CASSEMGQGASGYTF. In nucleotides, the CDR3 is TGTGCCAGCAGTGAAATGGGACAGGGGGCCTCTGGCTACACCTTC.

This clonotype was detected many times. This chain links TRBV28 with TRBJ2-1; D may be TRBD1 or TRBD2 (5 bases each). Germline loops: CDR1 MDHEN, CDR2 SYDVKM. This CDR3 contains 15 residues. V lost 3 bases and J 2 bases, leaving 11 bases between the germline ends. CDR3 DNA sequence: TGTGCCAGCAGTTTGGGACGGACCGCCTACAATGAGCAGTTCTTC. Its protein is CASSLGRTAYNEQFF.

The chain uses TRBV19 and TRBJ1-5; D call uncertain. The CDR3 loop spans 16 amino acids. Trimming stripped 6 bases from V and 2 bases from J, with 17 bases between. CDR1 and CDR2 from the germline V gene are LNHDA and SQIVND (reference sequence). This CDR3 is CASRVGTMRGNQPQHF. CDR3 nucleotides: TGTGCCAGTAGGGTCGGAACAATGAGGGGCAATCAGCCCCAGCATTTT.

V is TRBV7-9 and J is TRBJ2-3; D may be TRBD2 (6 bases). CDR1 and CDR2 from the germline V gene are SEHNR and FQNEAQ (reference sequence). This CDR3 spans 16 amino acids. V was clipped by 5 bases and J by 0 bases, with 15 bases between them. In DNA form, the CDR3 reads TGTGCCAGCAGCGCCCGAGAGAGCGGGAGCACAGATACGCAGTATTTT. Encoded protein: CASSARESGSTDTQYF.

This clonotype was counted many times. Written as DNA, the CDR3 is TGTGCCAGCAGCTTACACAGCGCCATGAACACTGAAGCTTTCTTT. Protein sequence: CASSLHSAMNTEAFF. The chain links TRBV5-5 to TRBJ1-1, with no clear D. This CDR3 has 15 amino acids. V was pared by 2 bases and J by 0 bases, with 11 bases between. Germline V gives CDR1 SGHKS, CDR2 YYEKEE (reference sequence).

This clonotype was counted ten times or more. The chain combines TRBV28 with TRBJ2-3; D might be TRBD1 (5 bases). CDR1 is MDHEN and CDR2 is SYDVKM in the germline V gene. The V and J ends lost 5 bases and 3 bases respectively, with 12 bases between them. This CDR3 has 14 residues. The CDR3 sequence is CASSPPPGTDTQYF. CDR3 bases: TGTGCCAGCAGTCCCCCCCCAGGGACAGATACGCAGTATTTT.

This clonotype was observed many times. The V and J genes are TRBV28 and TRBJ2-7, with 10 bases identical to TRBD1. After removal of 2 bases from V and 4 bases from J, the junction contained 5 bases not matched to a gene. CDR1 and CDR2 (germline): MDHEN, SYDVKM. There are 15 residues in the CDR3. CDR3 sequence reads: CASSLRQGAIYEQYF. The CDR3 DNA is TGTGCCAGCAGTTTACGACAGGGGGCCATTTACGAGCAGTACTTC.

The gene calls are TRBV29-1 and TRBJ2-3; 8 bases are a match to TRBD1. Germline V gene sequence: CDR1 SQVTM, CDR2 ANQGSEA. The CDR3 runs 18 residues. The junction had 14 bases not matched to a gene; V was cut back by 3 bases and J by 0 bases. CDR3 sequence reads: CSVDRGHPSRASTDTQYF. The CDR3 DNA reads TGCAGCGTTGACAGGGGGCACCCCTCCCGGGCTAGCACAGATACGCAGTATTTT.

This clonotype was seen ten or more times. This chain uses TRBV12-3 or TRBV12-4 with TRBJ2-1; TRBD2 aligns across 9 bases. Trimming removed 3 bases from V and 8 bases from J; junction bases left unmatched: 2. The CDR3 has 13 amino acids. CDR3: CASSFSGSDEQFF. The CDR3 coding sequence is TGTGCCAGCAGTTTTAGCGGGAGCGATGAGCAGTTCTTC.

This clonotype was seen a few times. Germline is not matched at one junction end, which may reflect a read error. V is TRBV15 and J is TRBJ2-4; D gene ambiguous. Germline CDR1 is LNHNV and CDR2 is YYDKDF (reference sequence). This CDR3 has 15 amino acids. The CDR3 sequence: CATSRDLIAENIQYF. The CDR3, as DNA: TGTGCCACCAGCAGAGATTTGATAGCCGAAAACATTCAGTACTTC.

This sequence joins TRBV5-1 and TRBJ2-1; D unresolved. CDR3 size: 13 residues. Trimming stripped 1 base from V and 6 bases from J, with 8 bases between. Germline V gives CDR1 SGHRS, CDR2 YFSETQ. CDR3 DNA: TGCGCCAGCAGCTTGAACTTGGCCAATGAGCAGTTCTTC. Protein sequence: CASSLNLANEQFF.